Detailed here is one T cell receptor beta chain. The record originates from a study of CD8 T cells in Susac syndrome. RNA totalling roughly 0.5 to 1 ug underwent reverse transcription with random hexamers. From the immunoSEQ multiplex PCR reads, TCRdb called clonotypes with MiXCR, one entry per CDR3 protein. The sample consists of some 200,000 distinct CDR3 sequences, approximately 95% of them appearing once. The CDR3 has 14 residues. With V trimmed by 4 bases and J by 6 bases, 9 bases remained unmatched. Germline V gives CDR1 DFQATT, CDR2 SNEGSKA (reference sequence). The TCR was taken from a human donor with multiple sclerosis. The rearrangement uses TRBV20-1 and TRBJ1-5, with 7 nucleotides matching TRBD1. Sequenced: CD4+ T cells from PBMCs. The CDR3 bases are TGCAGTGCTAAGGTCCAGGGGGTGTCTCAGCCCCAGCATTTT. Translating gives CSAKVQGVSQPQHF.